What follows is one T cell receptor beta chain and its context. The sample originates from a study of blood T cells in healthy people across ages. About the research overall: When template switching was applied, about one barcoded beta molecule was captured per two T cells.

This CDR3 comprises 15 residues. The ends were cut back, 0 bases at V and 2 bases at J, with 9 bases in the middle. Germline loops: CDR1 LGHNA, CDR2 YSLEER. Alongside a J-beta primer mix, a sample-barcoded 5' primer served in a second PCR lasting about 7 to 11 cycles. TCRdb re-derived calls from the 5' RACE reads in MiXCR, one entry per CDR3 protein. The table has over a million distinct CDR3 sequences, around 27% seen once. The sample was also reused in another study, on T cells of mothers and their children. That investigation notes: Nobody spotted any persistent microchimeric T cell clones.

This sequence originates from a girl aged 2 to 10 in good health. What was sequenced was blood. The rearrangement links TRBV4-3 to TRBJ2-3; D not resolved. The CDR3 DNA sequence: TGCGCCAGCAGCCAAGAGCGCTCGTTCACAGATACGCAGTATTTT. It is translated as CASSQERSFTDTQYF.